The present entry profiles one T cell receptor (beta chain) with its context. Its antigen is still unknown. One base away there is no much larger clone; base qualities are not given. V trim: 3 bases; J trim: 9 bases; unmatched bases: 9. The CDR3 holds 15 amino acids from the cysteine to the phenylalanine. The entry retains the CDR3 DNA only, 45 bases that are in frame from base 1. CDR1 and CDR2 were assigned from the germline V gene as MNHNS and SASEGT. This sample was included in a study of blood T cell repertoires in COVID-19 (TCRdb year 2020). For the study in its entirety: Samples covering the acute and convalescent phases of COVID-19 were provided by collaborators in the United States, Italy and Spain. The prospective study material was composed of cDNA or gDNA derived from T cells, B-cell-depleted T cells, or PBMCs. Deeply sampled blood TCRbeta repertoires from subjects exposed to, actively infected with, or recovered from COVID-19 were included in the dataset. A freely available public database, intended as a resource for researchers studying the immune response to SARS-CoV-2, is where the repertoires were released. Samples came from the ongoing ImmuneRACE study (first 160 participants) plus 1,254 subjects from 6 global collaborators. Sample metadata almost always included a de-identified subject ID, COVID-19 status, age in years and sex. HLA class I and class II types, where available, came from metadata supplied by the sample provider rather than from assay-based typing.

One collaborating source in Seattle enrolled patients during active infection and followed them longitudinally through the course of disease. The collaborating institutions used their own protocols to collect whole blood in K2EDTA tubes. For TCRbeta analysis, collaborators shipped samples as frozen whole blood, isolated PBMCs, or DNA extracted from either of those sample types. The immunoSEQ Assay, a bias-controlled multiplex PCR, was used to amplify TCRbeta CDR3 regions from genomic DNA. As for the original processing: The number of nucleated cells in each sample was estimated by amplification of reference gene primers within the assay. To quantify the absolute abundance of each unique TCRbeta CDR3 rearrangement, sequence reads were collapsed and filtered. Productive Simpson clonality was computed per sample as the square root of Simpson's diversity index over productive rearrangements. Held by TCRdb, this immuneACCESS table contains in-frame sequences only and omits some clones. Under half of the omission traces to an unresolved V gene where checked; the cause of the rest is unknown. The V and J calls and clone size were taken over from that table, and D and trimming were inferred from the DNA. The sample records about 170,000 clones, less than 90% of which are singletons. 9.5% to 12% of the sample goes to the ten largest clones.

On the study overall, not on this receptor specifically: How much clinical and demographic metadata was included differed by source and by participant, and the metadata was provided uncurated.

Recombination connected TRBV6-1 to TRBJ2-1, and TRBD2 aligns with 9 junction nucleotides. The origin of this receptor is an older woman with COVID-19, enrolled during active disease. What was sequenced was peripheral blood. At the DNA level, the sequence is TGTGCCAGCAGTGATGAGCTAGCGGGATTTCTTGAGCAGTTCTTC. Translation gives CASSDELAGFLEQFF.